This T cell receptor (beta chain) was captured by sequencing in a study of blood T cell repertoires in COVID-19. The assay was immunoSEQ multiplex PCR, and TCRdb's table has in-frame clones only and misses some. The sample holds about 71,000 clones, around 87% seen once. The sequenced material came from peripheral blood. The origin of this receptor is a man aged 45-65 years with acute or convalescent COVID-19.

CDR3 in amino acids: CASSSRLVHEQFF. The CDR3 DNA reads as TGTGCCAGCAGCTCTCGACTAGTTCATGAGCAGTTCTTC. The chain combines TRBV7-2 with TRBJ2-1; D perhaps matches TRBD2 (6 bases). This CDR3 contains 13 residues. Germline CDR1 and CDR2: SGHTA and FQGNSA. V was shortened by 4 bases and J by 8 bases, with 12 bases between the two germline ends.